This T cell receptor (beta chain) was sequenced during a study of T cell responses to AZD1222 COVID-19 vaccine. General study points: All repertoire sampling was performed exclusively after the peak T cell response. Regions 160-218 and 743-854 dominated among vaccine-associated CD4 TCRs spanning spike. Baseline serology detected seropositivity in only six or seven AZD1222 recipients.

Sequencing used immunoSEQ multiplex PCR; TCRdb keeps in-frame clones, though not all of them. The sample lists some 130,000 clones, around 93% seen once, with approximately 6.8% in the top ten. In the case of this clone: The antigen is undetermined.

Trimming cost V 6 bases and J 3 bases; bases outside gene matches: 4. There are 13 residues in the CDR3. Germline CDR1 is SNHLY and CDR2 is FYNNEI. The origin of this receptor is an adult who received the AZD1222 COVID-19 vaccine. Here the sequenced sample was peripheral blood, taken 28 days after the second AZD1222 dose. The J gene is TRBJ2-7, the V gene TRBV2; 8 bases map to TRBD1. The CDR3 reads CASRTGANYEQYF. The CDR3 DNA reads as TGTGCCAGCAGGACAGGGGCGAACTACGAGCAGTACTTC.